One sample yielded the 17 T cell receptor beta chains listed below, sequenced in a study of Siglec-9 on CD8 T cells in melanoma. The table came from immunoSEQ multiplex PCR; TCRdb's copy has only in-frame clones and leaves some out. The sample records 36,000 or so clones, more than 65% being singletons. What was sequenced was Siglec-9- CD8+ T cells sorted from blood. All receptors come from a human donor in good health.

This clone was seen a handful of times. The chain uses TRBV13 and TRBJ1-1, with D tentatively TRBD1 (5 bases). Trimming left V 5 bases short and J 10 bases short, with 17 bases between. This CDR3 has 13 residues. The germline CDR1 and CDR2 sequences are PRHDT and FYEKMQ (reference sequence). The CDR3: CASSRVTEFLAFF. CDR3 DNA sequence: TGTGCCAGCAGCCGTGTGACAGAATTCCTAGCTTTCTTT.

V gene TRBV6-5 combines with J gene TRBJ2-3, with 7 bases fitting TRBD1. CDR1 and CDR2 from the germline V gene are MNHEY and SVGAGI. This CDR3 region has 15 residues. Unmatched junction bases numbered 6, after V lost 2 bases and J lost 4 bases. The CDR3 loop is CASSYTGQFSDTQYF. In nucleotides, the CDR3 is TGTGCCAGCAGTTACACGGGACAGTTTTCAGATACGCAGTATTTT.

CDR3 region: CASSPTGTGVAGNTIYF. CDR3 nucleotides: TGTGCCAGCAGCCCAACCGGGACAGGGGTGGCTGGAAACACCATATATTTT. This chain connects TRBV13 to TRBJ1-3, with 10 positions matching TRBD1. The ends lost 5 bases at V and 2 bases at J; junction bases unmatched: 9. CDR1 is PRHDT and CDR2 is FYEKMQ in the germline V gene (reference sequence). CDR3 length equals 17 residues. The full variable domain, completed using reference TRBV13 and TRBJ1-3, is AAGVIQSPRHLIKEKRETATLKCYPIPRHDTVYWYQQGPGQDPQFLISFYEKMQSDKGSIPDRFSAQQFSDYHSELNMSSLELGDSALYFCASSPTGTGVAGNTIYFGEGSWLTVV.

The CDR3 DNA sequence: TGTGCCAGCAGCCCCCCGGGGGTATCCTACGAGCAGTACTTC. It codes for CASSPPGVSYEQYF. The gene calls are TRBV6-6 and TRBJ2-7; the D gene is possibly TRBD2 (6 bases). The CDR3 covers 14 residues. The germline CDR1 and CDR2 sequences are MNHNY and SVGAGI (reference sequence). V gave up 6 bases and J gave up 1 base, with 13 bases separating them.

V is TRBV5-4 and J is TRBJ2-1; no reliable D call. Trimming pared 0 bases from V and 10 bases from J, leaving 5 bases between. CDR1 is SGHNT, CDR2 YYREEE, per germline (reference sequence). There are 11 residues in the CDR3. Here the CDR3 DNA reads TGTGCCAGCAGCTTGGAGGGAGAGCAGTTCTTC. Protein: CASSLEGEQFF.

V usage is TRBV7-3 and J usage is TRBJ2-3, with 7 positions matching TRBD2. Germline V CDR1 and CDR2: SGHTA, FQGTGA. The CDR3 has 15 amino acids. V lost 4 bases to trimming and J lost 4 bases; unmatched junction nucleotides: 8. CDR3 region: CASSSSGSRADTQYF. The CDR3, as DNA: TGTGCCAGCAGCTCTAGCGGTTCCAGGGCAGATACGCAGTATTTT. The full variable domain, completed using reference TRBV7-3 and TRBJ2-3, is GAGVSQTPSNKVTEKGKYVELRCDPISGHTALYWYRQSLGQGPEFLIYFQGTGAADDSGLPNDRFFAVRPEGSVSTLKIQRTERGDSAVYLCASSSSGSRADTQYFGPGTRLTVL.

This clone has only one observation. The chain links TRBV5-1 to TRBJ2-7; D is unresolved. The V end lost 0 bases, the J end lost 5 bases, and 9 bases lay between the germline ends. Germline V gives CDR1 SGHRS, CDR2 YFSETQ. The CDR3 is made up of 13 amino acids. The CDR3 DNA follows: TGCGCCAGCAGCTTGGAAGGGTTCCACGAGCAGTACTTC. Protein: CASSLEGFHEQYF.

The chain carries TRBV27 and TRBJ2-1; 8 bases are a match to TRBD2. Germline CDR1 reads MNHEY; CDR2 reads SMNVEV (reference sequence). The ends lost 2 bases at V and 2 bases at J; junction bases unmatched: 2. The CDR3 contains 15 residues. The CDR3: CASSLSGSPYNEQFF. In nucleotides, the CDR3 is TGTGCCAGCAGTTTAAGCGGGAGTCCCTACAATGAGCAGTTCTTC.

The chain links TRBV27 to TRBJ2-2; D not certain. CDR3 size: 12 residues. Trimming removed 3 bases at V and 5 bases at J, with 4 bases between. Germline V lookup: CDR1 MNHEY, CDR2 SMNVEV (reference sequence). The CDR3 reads CASSFETGELFF. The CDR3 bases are TGTGCCAGCAGTTTCGAGACCGGGGAGCTGTTTTTT.

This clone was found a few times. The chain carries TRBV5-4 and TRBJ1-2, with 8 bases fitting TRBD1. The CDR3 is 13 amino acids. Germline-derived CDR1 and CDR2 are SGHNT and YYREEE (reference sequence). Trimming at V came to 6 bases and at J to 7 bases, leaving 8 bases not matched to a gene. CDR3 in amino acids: CASTDRDNGGYTF. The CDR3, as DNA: TGTGCCAGCACGGACAGGGATAATGGTGGCTACACCTTC.

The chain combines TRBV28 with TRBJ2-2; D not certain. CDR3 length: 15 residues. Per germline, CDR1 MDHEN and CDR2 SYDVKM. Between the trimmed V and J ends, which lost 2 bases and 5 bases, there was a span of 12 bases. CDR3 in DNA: TGTGCCAGCAGTTTAGGATTGGTTGGAACCGGGGAGCTGTTTTTT. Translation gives CASSLGLVGTGELFF.

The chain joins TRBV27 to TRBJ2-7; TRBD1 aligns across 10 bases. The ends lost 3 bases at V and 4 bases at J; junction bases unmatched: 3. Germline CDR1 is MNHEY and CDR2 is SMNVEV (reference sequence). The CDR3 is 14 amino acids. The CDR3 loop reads CASSFLDRGYEQYF. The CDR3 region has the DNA TGTGCCAGCAGTTTCTTGGACAGGGGGTACGAGCAGTACTTC.

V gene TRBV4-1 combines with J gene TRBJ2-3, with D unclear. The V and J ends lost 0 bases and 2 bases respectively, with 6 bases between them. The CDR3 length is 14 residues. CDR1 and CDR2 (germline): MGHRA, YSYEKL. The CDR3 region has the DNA TGCGCCAGCAGCCAAGACTTGTTCACAGATACGCAGTATTTT. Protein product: CASSQDLFTDTQYF.

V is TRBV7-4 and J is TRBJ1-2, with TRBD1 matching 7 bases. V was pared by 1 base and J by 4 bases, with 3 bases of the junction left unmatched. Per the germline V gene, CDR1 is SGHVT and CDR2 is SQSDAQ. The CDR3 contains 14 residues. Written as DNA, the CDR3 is TGTGCCAGCAGCTTAGGACAGGGCGGCTATGGCTACACCTTC. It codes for CASSLGQGGYGYTF.

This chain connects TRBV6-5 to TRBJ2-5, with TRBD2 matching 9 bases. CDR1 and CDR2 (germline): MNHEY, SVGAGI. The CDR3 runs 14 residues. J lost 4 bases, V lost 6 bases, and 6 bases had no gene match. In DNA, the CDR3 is TGTGCCAGCAGGGCGGGAGGGGAAGGAGAGACCCAGTACTTC. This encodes CASRAGGEGETQYF.

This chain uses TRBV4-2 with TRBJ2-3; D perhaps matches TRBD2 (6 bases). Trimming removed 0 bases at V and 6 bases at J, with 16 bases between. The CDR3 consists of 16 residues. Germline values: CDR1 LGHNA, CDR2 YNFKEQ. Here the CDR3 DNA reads TGTGCCAGCAGCCAAGATTTGACGCGGGGCATGGATACGCAGTATTTT. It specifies CASSQDLTRGMDTQYF.

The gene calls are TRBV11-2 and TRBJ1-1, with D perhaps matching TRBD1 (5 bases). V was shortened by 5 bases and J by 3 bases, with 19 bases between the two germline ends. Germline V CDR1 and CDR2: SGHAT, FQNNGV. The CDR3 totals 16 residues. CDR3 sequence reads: CASSQGENTDDTEAFF. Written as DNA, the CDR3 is TGTGCCAGCAGCCAGGGAGAGAATACAGACGACACTGAAGCTTTCTTT. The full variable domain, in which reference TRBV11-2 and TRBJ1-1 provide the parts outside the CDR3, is EAGVAQSPRYKIIEKRQSVAFWCNPISGHATLYWYQQILGQGPKLLIQFQNNGVVDDSQLPKDRFSAERLKGVDSTLKIQPAKLEDSAVYLCASSQGENTDDTEAFFGQGTRLTVV.